These 3 T cell receptor beta chains were all obtained from the same sample, sequenced in a study of blood T cell repertoires in COVID-19. This table comes from immunoSEQ multiplex PCR, and its TCRdb copy is limited to in-frame clones, with some not included. Found here are roughly 100,000 clones, 81% of them singletons; the top ten hold 30% to 45%. The sample comprised peripheral blood. The receptors originated from a man aged 80 or over with acute or convalescent COVID-19.

This chain uses TRBV3-1 (or the pseudogene TRBV3-2) with TRBJ2-5; D perhaps matches TRBD1 (5 bases). The germline V gene has CDR1 LGHDT and CDR2 YNNKEL (reference sequence). The V end lost 1 base, the J end lost 2 bases, and 11 bases lay between the germline ends. The CDR3 covers 15 residues. The CDR3 is CASSQVFSGQETQYF. For the CDR3, the DNA is TGTGCCAGCAGCCAAGTATTTTCAGGGCAAGAGACCCAGTACTTC.

The J gene is TRBJ2-4, the V gene TRBV19; D unclear. V lost 3 bases to trimming and J lost 6 bases, with 9 bases between them. The CDR3 contains 13 residues. Germline CDR1 and CDR2: LNHDA and SQIVND (reference sequence). The CDR3 DNA follows: TGTGCCAGTAGTATTGGCCCGGGAAACATTCAGTACTTC. Translated: CASSIGPGNIQYF.

The chain uses TRBV6-5 and TRBJ1-5; D may be TRBD1 (6 bases). Germline V lookup: CDR1 MNHEY, CDR2 SVGAGI. V lost 6 bases to trimming and J lost 0 bases, with 9 bases between them. The CDR3 is made up of 14 amino acids. For the CDR3, the DNA is TGTGCCAGCAGGACAGGATATAGCAATCAGCCCCAGCATTTT. This encodes CASRTGYSNQPQHF.